The present T cell receptor (beta chain) was sequenced within a study of blood T cell repertoires in COVID-19. Study information: COVID-19 samples collected from the United States, Italy and Spain covered acute and convalescent phases. In each case, the material was cDNA or gDNA derived from T cells, B-cell-depleted T cells, or PBMCs.

Germline V lookup: CDR1 SGHRS, CDR2 YFSETQ. CDR3 size: 15 residues. V dropped 3 bases and J dropped 5; count of bases not matched to a gene: 4. Followed longitudinally, the Seattle patients had been enrolled during active infection. Original methodology: Reference gene primer amplification in the assay estimated nucleated cell counts. Sequenced by immunoSEQ multiplex PCR; TCRdb stores in-frame clones only, minus some. D and trimming were read from the DNA, whereas the V and J calls and clone size are those reported in that table. There are over 50,000 clones in the sample; less than 90% occur only once, and 16% lies in the top ten.

The chain joins TRBV5-1 to TRBJ1-6; 8 bases agree with TRBD1. The sequence was obtained from a man aged 55 to 69 with COVID-19, enrolled during active disease. Source material: peripheral blood. CDR3 amino acids: CASSSDRGHNSPLHF. CDR3 sequence (DNA): TGCGCCAGCAGCTCCGACAGGGGACATAATTCACCCCTCCACTTT.